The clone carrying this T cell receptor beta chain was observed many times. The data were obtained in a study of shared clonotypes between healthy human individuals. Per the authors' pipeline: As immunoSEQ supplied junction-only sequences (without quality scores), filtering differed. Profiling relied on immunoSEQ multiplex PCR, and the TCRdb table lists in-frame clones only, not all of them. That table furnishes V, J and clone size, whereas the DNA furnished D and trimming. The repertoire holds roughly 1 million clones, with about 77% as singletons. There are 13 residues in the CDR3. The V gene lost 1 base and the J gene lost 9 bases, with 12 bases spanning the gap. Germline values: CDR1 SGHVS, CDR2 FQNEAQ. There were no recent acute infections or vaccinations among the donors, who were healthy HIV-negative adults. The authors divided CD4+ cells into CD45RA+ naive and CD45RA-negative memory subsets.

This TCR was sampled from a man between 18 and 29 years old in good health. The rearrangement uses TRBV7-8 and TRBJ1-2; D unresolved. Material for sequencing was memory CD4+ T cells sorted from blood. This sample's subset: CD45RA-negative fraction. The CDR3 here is CASSLGTLDRYTF. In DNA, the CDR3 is TGTGCCAGCAGCTTAGGGACCCTGGACCGCTACACCTTC.